This T cell receptor (beta chain) was documented in a study of T cells in Graves' hyperthyroidism and ophthalmopathy (dated by TCRdb to between 2019 and 2020). For context, the study as a whole: Peripheral blood samples were taken at the time of initial diagnosis, prior to any treatment. To identify distinguishing TCR V-J signatures, a discovery cohort of around 98 patients was used, comprising 43 with Graves' ophthalmopathy and 57 with stable Graves' hyperthyroidism. Prospective prediction of ophthalmopathy was tested in an independent validation cohort consisting of 18 to 20 hyperthyroidism patients and around 16 patients who later progressed to ophthalmopathy. For training and testing, the 100 patients in the discovery cohort were randomly divided in a 7:3 ratio. The study also compared thyroid tissue and blood T-cell repertoires from several Graves' hyperthyroidism patients. After sampling, hyperthyroidism patients received methimazole starting at 30 mg daily, and ophthalmopathy patients received high-dose intravenous methylprednisolone. The paper describes TCR Vbeta CDR3 sequencing of roughly 130 peripheral blood samples, made up of 43 ophthalmopathy patients, some 76 hyperthyroidism patients and about 17 progressor patients.

CDR1 and CDR2, looked up from the germline V gene, are MNHEY and SVGEGT. Including the terminal cysteine and phenylalanine, the CDR3 comprises 17 residues. The only DNA kept is the CDR3, 51 bases in frame from the first base. V is clipped by 7 bases and J by 0 bases, and the sequence between their germline boundaries is 19 bases long. General conclusions and limits of the study: Sample size was not statistically predetermined, and investigators were not blinded to group allocation. Most expanded thyroid clonotypes (frequency above 0.001) were also detected in blood, suggesting blood repertoires may reflect thyroid immune responses. In validation, progression to ophthalmopathy was predicted by the model with about 70% sensitivity and just over 72% specificity, a median of approximately 6.5 months before onset. A 13 V-J signature model separated ophthalmopathy from stable hyperthyroidism, with approximately 87% sensitivity and roughly 82% specificity in cross-validation and 80%/75% in testing.

Moderately to severely active disease, a Clinical Activity Score of at least 3, a NOSPECS grade of at least 4, and a duration under 3 months were present in ophthalmopathy patients. Exclusion was applied to patients with uncontrolled infections, other autoimmune diseases, pregnancy or lactation. Diagnoses were established on the basis of clinical symptoms, serum thyroxine and TRAb, thyroid ultrasound, and orbital computed tomography. PBMCs were isolated from about 9 ml of fresh peripheral blood by Ficoll-Paque density gradient centrifugation. Total RNA was extracted using Trizol reagent, and RNA quality was assessed on an Agilent 2100 Bioanalyzer. Details on this clonotype: Which antigen it targets is not known. One base away there is no much larger clone; base qualities are not given.

The TCR beta CDR3 regions were amplified from RNA transcripts. The first round of RT-PCR for the TCR CDR3 was performed with the HTBI primer set and the Qiagen OneStep RT-PCR kit. Libraries were constructed in a second round of multiplex PCR, after which size selection and purification were carried out. Sequencing of the libraries was done on an Illumina HiSeq2000 using paired-end 100 bp reads. The authors' analysis ran thus. SOAPnuke was used to process the raw data, removing reads that contained adapters or uncalled bases, had a mean Phred below 15, or lacked an exact match to the constant primer or identifier. High-quality paired reads were merged using COPE v1.2.5, and each unique nucleotide sequence was defined as a clonotype. Clonotypes were aligned to IMGT TRBV, TRBD and TRBJ reference segments using MiTCR v1.1. The analysis was restricted to V-J combinations with a frequency above 0.0001, which together covered 99.2% of the repertoires. A TCS score was defined as the ratio between F50 (clonal expansion) and ExV (chaos), using BLOSUM62-based TCRdist between CDR3 peptides within each V-J. Welch's t-statistics and random forest reduced roughly 530 V-J features to about 13, which were used in a naive Bayes classifier (R e1071). Clones were called with MiXCR by TCRdb after fastp trimmed the public reads at Q25, and only in-frame beta chains were retained. All rows with the same CDR3 protein become a single entry with the most common DNA and genes. The V and J calls reflect TCRdb's pipeline rather than the authors' work. In all, the sample holds hundreds of thousands of distinct CDR3 sequences, and about 20% of those were seen once. 40% to 50% of the sample is in the top ten clones.

The sample comprised blood. This receptor was obtained from a man aged 40-49 years with Graves' ophthalmopathy. The receptor chain draws on TRBV6-2 or TRBV6-3 and TRBJ2-4; a weak D assignment points to TRBD2 (5 bases agree). DNA sequence: TGTGCCAGCAATACTCTAGCAGATGCTGTAGCCAAAAACATTCAGTACTTC. It translates as CASNTLADAVAKNIQYF.